A single sample is the source of the 2 T cell receptor beta chains below, sequenced in a study of T cell responses to AZD1222 COVID-19 vaccine. Clones were sequenced by immunoSEQ multiplex PCR, and TCRdb holds only the in-frame ones, with some missing. The top ten clones hold approximately 5.4% of a sample with under 150,000 clones, about 93% of them seen once. The sequencing used peripheral blood, collected on day 0 of AZD1222 vaccination. Receptors originate from an adult in good health.

This clone was seen a handful of times. This chain links TRBV18 with TRBJ2-7, with 7 nucleotides matching TRBD2. The CDR3 extends over 17 amino acids. Per germline, CDR1 KGHSH and CDR2 LQKENI. Germline trimming cut 3 bases from V and 5 bases from J; bases unmatched to any gene: 16. The DNA for the CDR3 is TGTGCCAGCTCACCCACAACTAGCGTAAACCCACGGGACGAGCAGTACTTC. It codes for CASSPTTSVNPRDEQYF.

The V gene is TRBV9, the J gene TRBJ2-2, with D perhaps TRBD1 (5 bases). This CDR3 comprises 16 residues. Between the trimmed V and J ends, which lost 4 bases and 0 bases, there was a span of 13 bases. Germline CDR1 and CDR2: SGDLS and YYNGEE. The CDR3 nucleotides are TGTGCCAGCAGCCCGTTATGGACACCGAACACCGGGGAGCTGTTTTTT. Amino acid sequence: CASSPLWTPNTGELFF.